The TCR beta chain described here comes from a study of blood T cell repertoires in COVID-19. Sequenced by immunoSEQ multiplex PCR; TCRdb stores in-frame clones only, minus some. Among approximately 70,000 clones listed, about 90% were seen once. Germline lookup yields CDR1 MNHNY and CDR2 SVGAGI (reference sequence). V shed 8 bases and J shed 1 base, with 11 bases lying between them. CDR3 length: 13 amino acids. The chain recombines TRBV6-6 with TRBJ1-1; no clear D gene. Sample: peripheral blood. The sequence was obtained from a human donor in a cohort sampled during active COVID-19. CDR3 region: CASSRGWNTEAFF. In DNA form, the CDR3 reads TGTGCCAGCTCCCGCGGGTGGAACACTGAAGCTTTCTTT.